Reported below is one T cell receptor (beta chain). It has no known antigen specificity. The record has no base qualities; no much larger clone is one base away. Donors were 39 systemically healthy Caucasian individuals from Russia aged roughly 6 to 95 years. Around 9.7 milliliters of peripheral blood were collected from each donor into EDTA-treated Vacutainer tubes. Ficoll-Paque density-gradient centrifugation was used to isolate PBMCs, with at least 7 million per sample. Trizol reagent was used to extract total RNA from the PBMCs, yielding at least 5 micrograms per sample. The percentages of naive CD45RAhigh/CD27high T cells were determined by flow cytometry on a PBMC aliquot from every donor. The record originates from a study of blood T cells in healthy people across ages (dated by TCRdb to between 2015 and 2017). With respect to the entire study: In model experiments, template switching captured roughly one uniquely barcoded TCR beta cDNA molecule for every two T cells. Using the same blood draw, the study looked at two additional independent replicas of 1 million unique cDNA reads for two donors, one aged 18 to 30 and the other aged 80 or older. The donors were divided into four age groups: young (average roughly 17 years), middle-aged (about 41), aged (about 60) and long-lived (82). The study measured age-related changes in TCR beta repertoire diversity using deep sequencing normalized with unique cDNA molecular identifiers. To avoid experimental bias, donors of different ages were randomly spread across the sequencing lanes. The paper's findings and limits, for the study overall: Conclusive comparison of naive and antigen-experienced compartments was prevented by the profiling of bulk unsorted PBMCs. Estimates of total diversity from one million sequenced T cells were regarded as lower bounds and underestimates. Compared with the aged group, the long-lived group had more naive CD4+ T cells, fewer expanded clones and increased TCR diversity, suggesting age selection. Because the CMV infection status of the donors was unknown, age-related changes in expanded clonotypes may potentially have been confounded. Observed TCR beta diversity correlated strongly with the percentage of naive T cells measured by flow cytometry. As age increased, observed TCR beta diversity per million T cells dropped in a roughly linear way, and a significant reduction was already evident by age roughly 40.

The library was obtained by 5' RACE. Sequencing used an Illumina HiSeq 2500. A second about 7 to 12 cycle PCR used a sample-barcoded 5' primer and a J-beta primer mix. Each TCR beta cDNA molecule received a unique molecular identifier from a template-switch 5' adaptor carrying 12 random nucleotides. Each sample yielded at least 2.5 million CDR3-containing paired-end reads. The Mint cDNA synthesis kit, primed by a TRBC-specific oligonucleotide, was used to synthesize first-strand cDNA from all RNA. After uracil-DNA glycosylase treatment, a first 18-cycle PCR used universal primers M1SS and BC2_uni_R on all cDNA. The authors' pipeline ran thus. Normalization of each sample was performed by random selection of 1 million high-quality reads, each carrying a distinct molecular identifier. Instead of being binned into consensus sequences, reads with shared molecular identifiers were discarded. MiTCR, set to a Q25 quality threshold and the strictest error-elimination algorithm, was used for CDR3 identification, clonotype clustering and error correction. A nonparametric unseen species model using Euler transformation provided a lower-bound estimate of total TCR beta diversity. TCRdb passed the public sequencing reads through fastp at Q25 and MiXCR, retaining productive beta sequences. Duplicate CDR3 protein sequences are folded into a single record with the most common DNA and genes. These V and J calls are TCRdb output, not the study's own analysis. A total of about 1,000,000 distinct CDR3 sequences appear in this sample, 40% to 55% of them only once. About 19% of the sample goes to the ten largest clones.

The clonotype was recovered from a woman aged 60 to 75 in good health. What was sequenced was blood.

This receptor has the CDR3 CASSQPSGGHGYTF. DNA sequence: TGTGCCAGCAGTCAACCTTCCGGCGGGCATGGCTACACCTTC. The V gene is TRBV12-3 or TRBV12-4 and the J gene is TRBJ1-2; no D gene is confidently identified. The CDR3 has 14 amino acids, counting the end cysteine and phenylalanine. CDR3 DNA only is kept here, 42 bases in frame from base 1. The V end loses 5 bases and the J end loses 6 bases, and a stretch of 16 bases separates them.